Listed below are T cell receptor beta chains from one sample, sequenced in a study of blood T cell repertoires in COVID-19. Profiling relied on immunoSEQ multiplex PCR, and the TCRdb table lists in-frame clones only, not all of them. The table has some 170,000 clones, 80% to 85% seen once. Specimen: peripheral blood. These receptor sequences come from a woman at least 80 years old with active or convalescent COVID-19. Both conserved end residues are part of each CDR3. Fields, in order: V gene, clone size, CDR3 length, D gene, J gene, CDR3 DNA, CDR3 protein. A D gene is named only where the DNA matches it firmly. Size tells how often a clone was seen (once, few, many) or the class of an expanded clone, and some rows leave it out.

V gene: TRBV12-3/TRBV12-4
clone size: .
CDR3 length: 12
D gene: TRBD1
J gene: TRBJ1-5
CDR3 DNA: TGTGCCAGCAGCACAGGGGTACAGCCCCAGCATTTT
CDR3 protein: CASSTGVQPQHF

V gene: TRBV10-1
clone size: .
CDR3 length: 18
D gene: TRBD1
J gene: TRBJ1-6
CDR3 DNA: TGCGCCAGCAGTGAGTTGGGGACAGAGGGCTCCTATAATTCACCCCTCCACTTT
CDR3 protein: CASSELGTEGSYNSPLHF

V gene: TRBV6-2/TRBV6-3
clone size: .
CDR3 length: 14
D gene: TRBD1
J gene: TRBJ1-4
CDR3 DNA: TGTGCCAGCAGTTCGGGACAGAGTAACGAAAAACTGTTTTTT
CDR3 protein: CASSSGQSNEKLFF

V gene: TRBV4-1
clone size: .
CDR3 length: 15
D gene: .
J gene: TRBJ2-7
CDR3 DNA: TGCGCCAGCAGCCAAGATAATGGACTAACCTACGAGCAGTACTTC
CDR3 protein: CASSQDNGLTYEQYF

V gene: TRBV1
clone size: once
CDR3 length: 16
D gene: .
J gene: TRBJ2-5
CDR3 DNA: TGCACCAGCAGCCAAGACTCGAGAACGGGGGGGGAGACCCAGTACTTC
CDR3 protein: CTSSQDSRTGGETQYF

V gene: TRBV7-3
clone size: .
CDR3 length: 12
D gene: TRBD1
J gene: TRBJ1-1
CDR3 DNA: TGTGCCAGCAGCCCGGGACAGGGCAATGCTTTCTTT
CDR3 protein: CASSPGQGNAFF

V gene: TRBV19
clone size: .
CDR3 length: 12
D gene: .
J gene: TRBJ1-1
CDR3 DNA: TGTGCCAGTAGTACCTTGGAGCCTGAAGCTTTCTTT
CDR3 protein: CASSTLEPEAFF

V gene: TRBV3-1/TRBV3-2
clone size: .
CDR3 length: 24
D gene: TRBD2
J gene: TRBJ2-1
CDR3 DNA: TGTGCCAGCAGCCAAGATCCTTATTACGGCGGGACTAGCGGGCCCCGGAGCTCCTACAATGAGCAGTTCTTC
CDR3 protein: CASSQDPYYGGTSGPRSSYNEQFF

V gene: TRBV5-6
clone size: .
CDR3 length: 17
D gene: TRBD1
J gene: TRBJ1-1
CDR3 DNA: TGTGCCAGCAGCTTGAGGACAGGGAACTTACTGAACACTGAAGCTTTCTTT
CDR3 protein: CASSLRTGNLLNTEAFF

V gene: TRBV7-9
clone size: .
CDR3 length: 15
D gene: .
J gene: TRBJ2-7
CDR3 DNA: TGTGCCAGCAGACCTCTCCTGGGGGAGGCCCACGAGCAGTACTTC
CDR3 protein: CASRPLLGEAHEQYF

V gene: TRBV12-3/TRBV12-4
clone size: .
CDR3 length: 12
D gene: .
J gene: TRBJ1-2
CDR3 DNA: TGTGCCAGCAGTTTAGCGCGGTATGGCTACACCTTC
CDR3 protein: CASSLARYGYTF

V gene: TRBV7-8
clone size: .
CDR3 length: 16
D gene: .
J gene: TRBJ2-1
CDR3 DNA: TGTGCCAGCAGCCTACTACCCCGGAGCTCCTACAATGAGCAGTTCTTC
CDR3 protein: CASSLLPRSSYNEQFF

V gene: TRBV3-1/TRBV3-2
clone size: .
CDR3 length: 13
D gene: TRBD1
J gene: TRBJ1-1
CDR3 DNA: TGTGCCAGCAGCCAAGCAGGGGGCGGTAGGGCTTTCTTT
CDR3 protein: CASSQAGGGRAFF

V gene: TRBV5-1
clone size: .
CDR3 length: 16
D gene: .
J gene: TRBJ1-4
CDR3 DNA: TGCGCCAGCAGTATGGAAAAGGGGGGGCTAGGTGAAAAACTGTTTTTT
CDR3 protein: CASSMEKGGLGEKLFF

V gene: TRBV5-6
clone size: .
CDR3 length: 16
D gene: .
J gene: TRBJ1-5
CDR3 DNA: TGTGCCAGCAGCTCTTCACACGTTTATAGCAATCAGCCCCAGCATTTT
CDR3 protein: CASSSSHVYSNQPQHF

V gene: TRBV12-5
clone size: .
CDR3 length: 12
D gene: .
J gene: TRBJ1-2
CDR3 DNA: TGTGCTAGTGGTGTCCCCCCTAATGGCTACACCTTC
CDR3 protein: CASGVPPNGYTF

V gene: TRBV6-2/TRBV6-3
clone size: .
CDR3 length: 17
D gene: TRBD1
J gene: TRBJ1-5
CDR3 DNA: TGTGCCAGCAGTTTCGCACAGGGGGGAGGACGCAATCAGCCCCAGCATTTT
CDR3 protein: CASSFAQGGGRNQPQHF

V gene: TRBV7-2
clone size: .
CDR3 length: 13
D gene: .
J gene: TRBJ1-5
CDR3 DNA: TGTGCCAGCAGCTTACATGAGGCTCAGCCCCAGCATTTT
CDR3 protein: CASSLHEAQPQHF

V gene: TRBV7-2
clone size: .
CDR3 length: 15
D gene: .
J gene: TRBJ1-5
CDR3 DNA: TGTGCCAGCAGCCGCCCGGGGAATAGCAATCAGCCCCAGCATTTT
CDR3 protein: CASSRPGNSNQPQHF

V gene: TRBV9
clone size: .
CDR3 length: 14
D gene: .
J gene: TRBJ2-7
CDR3 DNA: TGTGCCAGCAGCCCGGCGGGGAGCAGCTACGAGCAGTACTTC
CDR3 protein: CASSPAGSSYEQYF

V gene: TRBV9
clone size: .
CDR3 length: 15
D gene: TRBD1
J gene: TRBJ1-1
CDR3 DNA: TGTGCCAGCAGCGTAGCAGGGGGGATCGGCACTGAAGCTTTCTTT
CDR3 protein: CASSVAGGIGTEAFF

V gene: TRBV5-6
clone size: .
CDR3 length: 16
D gene: TRBD1
J gene: TRBJ2-5
CDR3 DNA: TGTGCCAGCAGCTTACCGGGACAGGGGGCTGGCGGGACCCAGTACTTC
CDR3 protein: CASSLPGQGAGGTQYF

V gene: TRBV7-9
clone size: .
CDR3 length: 14
D gene: .
J gene: TRBJ1-1
CDR3 DNA: TGTGCCAGCAGCTTAGATACAGTTCGGGGAGAAGCTTTCTTT
CDR3 protein: CASSLDTVRGEAFF

V gene: TRBV21-1
clone size: .
CDR3 length: 18
D gene: .
J gene: TRBJ2-7
CDR3 DNA: TGTGCCAGCAGCTGCCCGAAGAAGGGGGACAGAGGTAAGTACGAGCAGTACTTC
CDR3 protein: CASSCPKKGDRGKYEQYF

V gene: TRBV18
clone size: .
CDR3 length: 13
D gene: .
J gene: TRBJ2-2
CDR3 DNA: TGTGCCAGCTCTCTTGATAGCGCCGGGGAGCTGTTTTTT
CDR3 protein: CASSLDSAGELFF

V gene: TRBV15
clone size: once
CDR3 length: 15
D gene: TRBD1
J gene: TRBJ1-1
CDR3 DNA: TGTGCCACCAGCAGAGTGGGACAGGGCAGAACTGAAGCTTTCTTT
CDR3 protein: CATSRVGQGRTEAFF